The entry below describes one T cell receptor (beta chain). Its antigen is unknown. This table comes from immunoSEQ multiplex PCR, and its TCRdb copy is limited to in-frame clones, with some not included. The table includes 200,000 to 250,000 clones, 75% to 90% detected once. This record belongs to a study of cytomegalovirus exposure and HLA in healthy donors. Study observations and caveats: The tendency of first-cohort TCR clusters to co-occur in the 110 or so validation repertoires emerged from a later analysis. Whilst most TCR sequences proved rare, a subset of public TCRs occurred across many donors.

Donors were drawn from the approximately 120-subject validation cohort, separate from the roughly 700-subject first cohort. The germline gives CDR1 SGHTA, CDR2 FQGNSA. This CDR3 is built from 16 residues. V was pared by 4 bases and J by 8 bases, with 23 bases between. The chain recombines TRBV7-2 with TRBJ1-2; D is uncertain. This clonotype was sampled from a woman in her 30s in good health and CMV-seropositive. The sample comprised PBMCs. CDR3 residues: CASSYKSGRVEEGYTF. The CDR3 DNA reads TGTGCCAGCAGCTATAAGTCCGGGCGCGTCGAGGAGGGCTACACCTTC. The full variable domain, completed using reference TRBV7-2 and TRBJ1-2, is GAGVSQSPSNKVTEKGKDVELRCDPISGHTALYWYRQSLGQGLEFLIYFQGNSAPDKSGLPSDRFSAERTGGSVSTLTIQRTQQEDSAVYLCASSYKSGRVEEGYTFGSGTRLTVV.